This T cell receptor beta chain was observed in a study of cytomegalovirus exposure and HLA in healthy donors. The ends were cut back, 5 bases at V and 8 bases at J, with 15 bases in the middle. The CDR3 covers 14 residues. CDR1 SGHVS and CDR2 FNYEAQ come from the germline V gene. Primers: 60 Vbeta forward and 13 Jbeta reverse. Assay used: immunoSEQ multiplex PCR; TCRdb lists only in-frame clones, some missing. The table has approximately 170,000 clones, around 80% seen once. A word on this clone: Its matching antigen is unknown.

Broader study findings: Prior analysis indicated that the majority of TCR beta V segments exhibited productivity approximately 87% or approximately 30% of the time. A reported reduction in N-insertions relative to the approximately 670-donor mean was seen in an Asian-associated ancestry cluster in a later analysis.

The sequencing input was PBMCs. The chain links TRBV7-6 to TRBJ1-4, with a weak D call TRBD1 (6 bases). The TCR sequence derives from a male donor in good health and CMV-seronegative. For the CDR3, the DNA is TGTGCCAGCAGCGCCTCTACAGGGACCGAAAAACTGTTTTTT. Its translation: CASSASTGTEKLFF.